This T cell receptor beta chain was retrieved from a study of blood T cell repertoires in COVID-19. TCRdb's table, derived via immunoSEQ multiplex PCR, lists solely in-frame clones and lacks some. The data show 40,000 to 60,000 clones, with less than 80% seen just once and 25% held by the top ten. The TCR comes from an older man with acute or convalescent COVID-19. Material for sequencing was peripheral blood.

Here the CDR3 reads CASSNYAGTSGGSYEQYF. The CDR3 DNA is TGTGCCAGCAGCAATTATGCCGGGACTAGCGGGGGTTCCTACGAGCAGTACTTC. This sequence joins TRBV21-1 and TRBJ2-7; the tabulated D call, TRBD2, remains unverified against the DNA. TRBV21-1 is described as a pseudogene. The CDR3 consists of 18 residues.